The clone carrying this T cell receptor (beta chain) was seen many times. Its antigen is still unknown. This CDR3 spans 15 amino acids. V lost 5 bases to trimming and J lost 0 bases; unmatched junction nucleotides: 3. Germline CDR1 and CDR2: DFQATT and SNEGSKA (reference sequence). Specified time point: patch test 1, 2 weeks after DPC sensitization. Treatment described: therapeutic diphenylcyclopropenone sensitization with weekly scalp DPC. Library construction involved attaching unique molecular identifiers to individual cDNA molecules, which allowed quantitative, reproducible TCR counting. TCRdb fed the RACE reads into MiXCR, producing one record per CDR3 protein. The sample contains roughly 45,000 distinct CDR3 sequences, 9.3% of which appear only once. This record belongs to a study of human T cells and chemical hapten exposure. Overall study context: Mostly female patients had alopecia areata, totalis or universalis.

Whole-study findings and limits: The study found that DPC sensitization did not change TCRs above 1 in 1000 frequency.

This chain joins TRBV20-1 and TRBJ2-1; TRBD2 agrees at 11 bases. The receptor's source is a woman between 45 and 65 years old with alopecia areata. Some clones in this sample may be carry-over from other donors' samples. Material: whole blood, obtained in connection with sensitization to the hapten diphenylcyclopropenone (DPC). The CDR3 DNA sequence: TGCAGTGCTCCTAGCGGGGGGAGCTCCTACAATGAGCAGTTCTTC. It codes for CSAPSGGSSYNEQFF.